This is a list of T cell receptor beta chains from one sample in a study of CD8 T cells in ankylosing spondylitis. TCRdb re-derived calls from the 5' RACE reads in MiXCR, one entry per CDR3 protein. The sample yields under 300,000 distinct CDR3 sequences, 8.6% seen once. Sequences were obtained from blood, either unsorted or a sorted T cell fraction (not recorded which). The receptors here all came from a male donor with ankylosing spondylitis or in good health (not recorded which). CDR3s include the opening cysteine and the closing phenylalanine or tryptophan. Each record gives: clone size, V gene, D gene, J gene, CDR3 protein, CDR3 DNA. The D gene is left open where the match is weak. Only part of the rows carry a size: once, few, many, or a class if the clone is expanded.

-	TRBV9	-	TRBJ2-1	CASSPEGAENYNEQFF	TGTGCCAGCAGCCCGGAGGGAGCGGAGAATTACAATGAGCAGTTCTTC
many	TRBV11-1	-	TRBJ2-5	CASSSGLDQETQYF	TGTGCCAGCAGCTCCGGACTCGATCAAGAGACCCAGTACTTC
many	TRBV9	-	TRBJ2-1	CASSPPGAIYNEQFF	TGTGCCAGCAGCCCTCCGGGGGCCATATACAATGAGCAGTTCTTC
few	TRBV5-1	-	TRBJ2-7	CASSGDNENYEQYF	TGCGCCAGCAGCGGGGACAACGAAAACTACGAGCAGTACTTC
many	TRBV4-2	TRBD2	TRBJ2-1	CASSQEGLAGGYNEQFF	TGTGCCAGCAGCCAGGAAGGACTAGCGGGAGGATACAATGAGCAGTTCTTC
few	TRBV12-3/TRBV12-4	-	TRBJ2-1	CASSARRGAYEQFF	TGTGCCAGCAGTGCTCGACGGGGGGCCTATGAGCAGTTCTTC
many	TRBV20-1	TRBD1	TRBJ2-7	CSARDQQGIKEQYF	TGCAGTGCTAGAGATCAACAGGGGATTAAGGAGCAGTACTTC
few	TRBV7-2	TRBD1	TRBJ1-5	CASSFDRDSNQPQHF	TGTGCCAGCAGCTTTGACAGGGATAGCAATCAGCCCCAGCATTTT
many	TRBV18	TRBD1	TRBJ2-7	CASSPGQGGFPEQYF	TGTGCCAGCTCACCTGGACAGGGAGGTTTTCCCGAGCAGTACTTC
few	TRBV6-1	-	TRBJ1-6	CASKAAPNSPLHF	TGTGCCAGCAAGGCAGCCCCCAATTCACCCCTCCACTTT
many	TRBV30	-	TRBJ1-1	CACRRRGPYGAFF	TGTGCCTGCAGACGCCGGGGGCCCTATGGGGCTTTCTTT
many	TRBV6-2/TRBV6-3	-	TRBJ2-1	CASSRRGWDRLKDEQFF	TGTGCCAGCAGTCGACGGGGCTGGGACCGACTTAAGGATGAGCAGTTCTTC
-	TRBV29-1	TRBD2	TRBJ2-1	CSVGGGTSYNEQFF	TGCAGCGTTGGCGGGGGGACCTCCTACAATGAGCAGTTCTTC
-	TRBV5-6	TRBD2	TRBJ2-1	CASSRGGDNEQFF	TGTGCCAGCAGCCGGGGGGGGGACAATGAGCAGTTCTTC
many	TRBV12-3/TRBV12-4	-	TRBJ2-1	CASSDSSYNEQFF	TGTGCCAGTTCGGACAGCTCCTACAATGAGCAGTTCTTC
many	TRBV20-1	TRBD1	TRBJ2-2	CSATQGAMNTGELFF	TGCAGTGCTACACAGGGGGCCATGAACACCGGGGAGCTGTTTTTT
-	TRBV20-1	-	TRBJ2-3	CSARDARTGVDTQYF	TGCAGTGCTCGCGACGCCCGAACTGGTGTAGATACGCAGTATTTT
few	TRBV7-6	TRBD1	TRBJ1-6	CASSATGTGVFSPLHF	TGTGCCAGCAGCGCGACCGGGACAGGGGTTTTTTCACCCCTCCACTTT
many	TRBV7-7	-	TRBJ2-1	CASSLQEDNEQFF	TGTGCTAGCAGCTTACAAGAGGACAATGAGCAGTTCTTC
few	TRBV18	TRBD2	TRBJ2-7	CASSPSGGTSYEQYF	TGTGCCAGCTCACCAAGCGGGGGGACCTCCTACGAGCAGTACTTC
once	TRBV20-1	-	TRBJ2-3	CSAPRGQDTQYF	TGCAGTGCTCCGCGGGGGCAGGATACGCAGTATTTT
few	TRBV20-1	TRBD2	TRBJ2-1	CSASRTRYNEQFF	TGCAGTGCTAGCAGGACTAGGTACAATGAGCAGTTCTTC
many	TRBV5-1	TRBD1	TRBJ1-1	CASSLERTGGHTEAFF	TGCGCCAGCAGCTTGGAAAGGACAGGGGGTCACACTGAAGCTTTCTTT
many	TRBV12-3/TRBV12-4	TRBD2	TRBJ2-3	CASSFLVAGGLDTQYF	TGTGCCAGCAGTTTCTTGGTAGCGGGGGGCCTAGATACGCAGTATTTT
-	TRBV5-5	TRBD1	TRBJ1-1	CASSFPGQGYTEAFF	TGTGCCAGCAGCTTTCCGGGACAGGGGTACACTGAAGCTTTCTTT
-	TRBV12-3/TRBV12-4	TRBD2	TRBJ2-2	CATSGGASTGELFF	TGTGCGACTAGCGGGGGGGCCAGCACCGGGGAGCTGTTTTTT
many	TRBV4-3	TRBD2	TRBJ2-1	CASSQERGGWNEQFF	TGCGCCAGCAGCCAAGAACGGGGGGGCTGGAATGAGCAGTTCTTC
many	TRBV18	TRBD1	TRBJ2-7	CASSLRTGLSSYEQYF	TGTGCCAGCTCCCTGAGGACAGGGTTGAGCTCCTACGAGCAGTACTTC
-	TRBV7-6	TRBD2	TRBJ2-1	CASSLGSGTSARNEQFF	TGTGCCAGCAGCTTAGGGTCCGGGACTAGCGCTCGCAATGAGCAGTTCTTC
many	TRBV20-1	-	TRBJ2-3	CSAPQGRATDTQYF	TGCAGTGCGCCCCAGGGCCGAGCTACAGATACGCAGTATTTT